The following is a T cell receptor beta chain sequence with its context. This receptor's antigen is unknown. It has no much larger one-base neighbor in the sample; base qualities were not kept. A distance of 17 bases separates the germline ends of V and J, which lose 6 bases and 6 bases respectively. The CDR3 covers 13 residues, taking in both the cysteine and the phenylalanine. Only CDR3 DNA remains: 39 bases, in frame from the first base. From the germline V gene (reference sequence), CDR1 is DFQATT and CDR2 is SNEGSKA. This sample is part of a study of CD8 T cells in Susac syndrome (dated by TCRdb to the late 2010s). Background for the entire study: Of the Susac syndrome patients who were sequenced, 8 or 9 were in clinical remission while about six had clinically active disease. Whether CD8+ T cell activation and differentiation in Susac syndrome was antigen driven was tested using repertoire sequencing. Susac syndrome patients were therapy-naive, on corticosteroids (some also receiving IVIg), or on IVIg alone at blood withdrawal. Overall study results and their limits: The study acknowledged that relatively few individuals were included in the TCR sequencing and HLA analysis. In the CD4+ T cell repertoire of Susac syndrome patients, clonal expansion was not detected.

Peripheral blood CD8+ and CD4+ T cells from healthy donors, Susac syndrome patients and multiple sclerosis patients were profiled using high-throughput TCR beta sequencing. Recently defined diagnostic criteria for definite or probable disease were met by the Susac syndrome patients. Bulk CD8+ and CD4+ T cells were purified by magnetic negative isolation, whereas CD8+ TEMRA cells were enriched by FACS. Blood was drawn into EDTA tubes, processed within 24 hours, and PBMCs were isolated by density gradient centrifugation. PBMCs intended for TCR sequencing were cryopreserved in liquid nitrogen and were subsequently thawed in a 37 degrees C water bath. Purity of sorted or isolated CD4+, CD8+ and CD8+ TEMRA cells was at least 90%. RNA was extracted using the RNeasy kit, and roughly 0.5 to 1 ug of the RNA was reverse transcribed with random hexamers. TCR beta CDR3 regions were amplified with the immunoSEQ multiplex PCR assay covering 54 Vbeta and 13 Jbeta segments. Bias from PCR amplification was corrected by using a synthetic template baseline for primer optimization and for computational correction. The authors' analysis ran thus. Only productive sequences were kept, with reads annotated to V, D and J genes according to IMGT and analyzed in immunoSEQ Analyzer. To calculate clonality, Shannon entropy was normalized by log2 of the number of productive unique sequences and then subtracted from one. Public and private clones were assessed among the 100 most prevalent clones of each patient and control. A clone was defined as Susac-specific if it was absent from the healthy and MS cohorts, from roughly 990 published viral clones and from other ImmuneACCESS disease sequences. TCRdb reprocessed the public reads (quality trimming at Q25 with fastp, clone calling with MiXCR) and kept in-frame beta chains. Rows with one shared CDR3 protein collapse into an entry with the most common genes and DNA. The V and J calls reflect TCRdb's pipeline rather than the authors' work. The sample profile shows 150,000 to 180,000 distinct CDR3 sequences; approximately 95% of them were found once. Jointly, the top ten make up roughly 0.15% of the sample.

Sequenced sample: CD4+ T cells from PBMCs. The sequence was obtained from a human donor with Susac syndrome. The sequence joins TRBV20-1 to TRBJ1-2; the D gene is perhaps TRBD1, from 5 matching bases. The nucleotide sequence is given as TGCAGTGCCAACTCCCGGCCGGGACATGGCTACACCTTC. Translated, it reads CSANSRPGHGYTF.